This T cell receptor (beta chain) was sequenced for a study of OX40 agonist ivuxolimab in advanced cancers. In the study overall: Patients were treated with intravenous ivuxolimab, dosed at 0.01 to 10 mg/kg and infused every 2 weeks. Checkpoint inhibitors had been given previously to roughly 40% of patients.

With regard to this clone: Its target is not known.

The germline CDR1 and CDR2 sequences are SEHNR and FQNEAQ (reference sequence). Deletions cut 11 bases from V and 3 bases from J, with 16 bases between. The CDR3 runs 13 residues. Study findings and constraints: Both blood CD4+ and CD8+ T cells showed clonal growth by week 6 at 0.1 to 3.0 mg/kg.

Measured with immunoSEQ multiplex PCR; TCRdb has only the in-frame clones, and not every one. The sample lists about 35,000 clones, 84% seen once, with about a sixth in the top ten. The genes are TRBV7-9 and TRBJ2-5; the D gene is possibly TRBD2 (6 bases). This clonotype originated in an adult with an advanced solid tumor such as melanoma, head and neck, liver or kidney cancer. Here the sequenced sample was CD4+ or CD8+ T cells sorted from blood, taken in a trial of the OX40 agonist ivuxolimab. CDR3 in DNA: TGTGCCGCCGGCGGGAATGGGAAAGAGACCCAGTACTTC. The encoded protein is CAAGGNGKETQYF.